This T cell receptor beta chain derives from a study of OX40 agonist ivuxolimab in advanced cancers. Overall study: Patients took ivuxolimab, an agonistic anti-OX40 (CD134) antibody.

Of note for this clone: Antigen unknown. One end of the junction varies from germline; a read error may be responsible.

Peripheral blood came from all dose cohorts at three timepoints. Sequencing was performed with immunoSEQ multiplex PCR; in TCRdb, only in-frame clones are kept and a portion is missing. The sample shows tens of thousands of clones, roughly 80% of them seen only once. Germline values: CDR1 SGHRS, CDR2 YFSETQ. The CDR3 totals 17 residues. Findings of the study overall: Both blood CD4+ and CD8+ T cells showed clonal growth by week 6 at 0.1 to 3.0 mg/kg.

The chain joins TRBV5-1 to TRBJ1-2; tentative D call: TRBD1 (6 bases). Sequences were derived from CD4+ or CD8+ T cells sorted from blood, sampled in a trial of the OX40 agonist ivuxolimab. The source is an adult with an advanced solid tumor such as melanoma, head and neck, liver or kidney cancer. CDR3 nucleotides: TGCGCCAGCAGCTTGGGGGCCCCCGCTACAGGGTCTGATGGCCACACCTTC. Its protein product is CASSLGAPATGSDGHTF. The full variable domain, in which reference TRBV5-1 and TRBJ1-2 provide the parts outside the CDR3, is KAGVTQTPRYLIKTRGQQVTLSCSPISGHRSVSWYQQTPGQGLQFLFEYFSETQRNKGNFPGRFSGRQFSNSRSEMNVSTLELGDSALYLCASSLGAPATGSDGHTFGSGTRLTVV.